The 12 T cell receptor beta chains in this list originate from one sample, sequenced in a study of post-analysis software for immune sequencing data. The antigens for these receptors are not known. cDNA libraries of TCR beta carried unique molecular identifiers. TCRdb used MiXCR to reprocess the PCR reads, holding one entry per CDR3 protein. The profile shows around 700,000 distinct CDR3 sequences, over 45% of them singletons. General observations from the study: When patients were compared with controls, about five TRBV segments were more frequent, TRBV5-6, TRBV5-1 and TRBV20-1 among them.

Sequences were obtained from blood. These receptors all come from a girl aged 2 to 9 with multiple sclerosis.

V gene TRBV5-4 combines with J gene TRBJ2-3; a weak D match, TRBD2 (5 bases). The germline V and J ends were trimmed by 2 bases and 3 bases, with 13 bases remaining between them. From germline, CDR1 is SGHNT and CDR2 YYREEE (reference sequence). The CDR3 covers 15 residues. CDR3 sequence: CASSFGLFGTDTQYF. In DNA, the CDR3 is TGTGCCAGCAGCTTCGGACTTTTTGGTACAGATACGCAGTATTTT.

This sequence joins TRBV10-3 and TRBJ1-1; D remains ambiguous. The CDR3 spans 12 residues. The V end lost 6 bases, the J end lost 3 bases, and 8 bases lay between the germline ends. Per germline, CDR1 ENHRY and CDR2 SYGVKD. CDR3 sequence: CAISRTDTEAFF. In nucleotides, the CDR3 is TGTGCCATCAGCCGGACTGACACTGAAGCTTTCTTT.

As DNA, the CDR3 is TGTGCCAGCAGCCCTAAGGACAGAGGGAGGAAGACCCAGTACTTC. Translating it yields CASSPKDRGRKTQYF. This chain joins TRBV7-9 and TRBJ2-5; perhaps D is TRBD1 or TRBD2 (6 bases each). V lost 5 bases and J 6 bases, leaving 19 bases between the germline ends. Germline V gene data show CDR1 as SEHNR and CDR2 as FQNEAQ (reference sequence). CDR3 size: 15 residues.

This chain uses TRBV4-1 with TRBJ2-7; D remains unclear. Germline-derived CDR1 and CDR2 are MGHRA and YSYEKL. CDR3 length: 15 amino acids. V was cut by 1 base and J by 0 bases, with 10 bases left in between. The CDR3 DNA reads TGCGCCAGCAGCCAAGGGGCTGAGTACTCCTACGAGCAGTACTTC. It translates to CASSQGAEYSYEQYF.

There are a few counts of this clonotype. The V and J genes are TRBV27 and TRBJ2-5; 8 nucleotides align to TRBD1. The V gene end was trimmed by 3 bases and the J gene end by 5 bases; junction bases not matched to a gene: 5. The germline V gene has CDR1 MNHEY and CDR2 SMNVEV (reference sequence). The CDR3 extends over 14 amino acids. DNA of the CDR3: TGTGCCAGCAGTTTCCAGGGGGCTGGGGAGACCCAGTACTTC. Protein: CASSFQGAGETQYF.

The gene calls are TRBV20-1 and TRBJ2-5; D is undetermined. The CDR3 is made up of 15 amino acids. The V end lost 5 bases, the J end lost 0 bases, and 16 bases lay between the germline ends. Germline CDR1 reads DFQATT; CDR2 reads SNEGSKA (reference sequence). CDR3 bases: TGCAGTGCTTTTCACGGACGGGCTAACCAAGAGACCCAGTACTTC. Amino acids: CSAFHGRANQETQYF.

A few counts support this clonotype. This chain uses TRBV7-9 with TRBJ2-4, with a tentative D call TRBD2 (5 bases). Trimming removed 3 bases at V and 6 bases at J, with 6 bases between. The germline CDR1 and CDR2 sequences are SEHNR and FQNEAQ (reference sequence). This CDR3 region has 12 residues. CDR3 in amino acids: CASSFRGNIQYF. DNA of the CDR3: TGTGCCAGCAGCTTCCGGGGAAACATTCAGTACTTC.

This sequence joins TRBV7-2 and TRBJ1-2; D call uncertain. The CDR3 has 14 amino acids. Trimming removed 5 bases at V and 5 bases at J, with 15 bases between. Germline CDR1 reads SGHTA; CDR2 reads FQGNSA. The CDR3 spells CASSPPGSRYGYTF. CDR3 sequence (DNA): TGTGCCAGCAGCCCCCCAGGTAGCAGATATGGCTACACCTTC.

J is TRBJ2-7 and V is TRBV11-2, with TRBD2 matching 11 bases. CDR1 and CDR2 (germline): SGHAT, FQNNGV. The CDR3 runs to 16 residues. V was clipped by 5 bases and J by 5 bases; unmatched bases: 11. CDR3 loop: CASSPLSGRAGNEQYF. The CDR3 DNA reads TGTGCCAGCAGCCCGCTTAGCGGGAGGGCCGGTAACGAGCAGTACTTC.

The rearrangement joins TRBV14 to TRBJ2-7; D may be TRBD1 (6 bases). V lost 3 bases and J 1 base, leaving 10 bases between the germline ends. CDR1 is SGHDN and CDR2 is FVKESK in the germline V gene. The CDR3 contains 14 residues. The CDR3 here is CASSHWTVSYEQYF. CDR3 DNA: TGTGCCAGCAGCCACTGGACAGTTTCCTACGAGCAGTACTTC.

This clonotype was counted once. The genes are TRBV7-2 and TRBJ2-1; D is perhaps TRBD1 or TRBD2 (5 bases each). This CDR3 has 13 residues. Trimming shortened V by 3 bases and J by 9 bases, and 12 bases separated the two germline ends. Germline CDR1 is SGHTA and CDR2 is FQGNSA. Here the CDR3 DNA reads TGTGCCAGCAGCTTGGGGGTGGGCCTTGAGCAGTTCTTC. Protein: CASSLGVGLEQFF.

In regard to this clonotype: The junction does not match germline at one end; this may be a read error. This chain uses TRBV7-9 with TRBJ2-1; D may be TRBD2 (6 bases). CDR3 length equals 17 residues. Germline CDR1 SEHNR, CDR2 FQNEAQ (reference sequence). CDR3 residues: CASSYGPARDFYNGQFF. CDR3 DNA sequence: TGTGCCAGCAGTTATGGCCCAGCCCGGGACTTTTACAATGGGCAGTTCTTC.